Each of the 31 T cell receptor beta chains below was sequenced from the same sample in a study of T cell responses to AZD1222 COVID-19 vaccine. Repertoires were generated with immunoSEQ multiplex PCR, while TCRdb's copy carries only in-frame clones and drops some. The top ten clones hold 10% of a sample with around 50,000 clones, about 88% of them seen once. The specimen was peripheral blood, collected on day 0 of AZD1222 vaccination. All receptors come from an adult in good health.

V and J are TRBV3-1 (or the pseudogene TRBV3-2) and TRBJ2-1, with 9 nucleotides matching TRBD2. The CDR3 runs 15 residues. The germline V gene encodes CDR1 LGHDT and CDR2 YNNKEL (reference sequence). The junction had 11 bases not matched to a gene; V was cut back by 4 bases and J by 10 bases. The CDR3 is CASSPGGGGAKEQFF. In DNA, the CDR3 is TGTGCCAGCAGCCCCGGGGGCGGGGGGGCAAAAGAGCAGTTCTTC.

V and J are TRBV5-1 and TRBJ2-1, with TRBD1 matching 9 bases. This CDR3 region has 15 residues. Losses at the gene ends were 3 bases for V and 4 bases for J; bases not matched to a gene: 5. Germline values: CDR1 SGHRS, CDR2 YFSETQ. The CDR3 region is CASSSGTGTYNEQFF. In DNA, the CDR3 is TGCGCCAGCAGCTCCGGGACAGGGACGTACAATGAGCAGTTCTTC. The complete variable domain, with remaining parts taken from reference TRBV5-1 and TRBJ2-1, reads KAGVTQTPRYLIKTRGQQVTLSCSPISGHRSVSWYQQTPGQGLQFLFEYFSETQRNKGNFPGRFSGRQFSNSRSEMNVSTLELGDSALYLCASSSGTGTYNEQFFGPGTRLTVL.

The gene calls are TRBV19 and TRBJ1-4; D not resolved. The CDR3 sequence is 12 residues long. Germline CDR1 and CDR2: LNHDA and SQIVND (reference sequence). The V end lost 3 bases, the J end lost 9 bases, and 8 bases lay between the germline ends. The CDR3 nucleotides are TGTGCCAGTAGTATTATCCCACAAAAACTGTTTTTT. Translation gives CASSIIPQKLFF.

The rearrangement joins TRBV18 to TRBJ2-1; 9 bases are a match to TRBD2. After removal of 3 bases from V and 5 bases from J, the junction contained 5 bases not matched to a gene. The length of the CDR3 is 15 residues. Germline V lookup: CDR1 KGHSH, CDR2 LQKENI. The CDR3 loop reads CASSPRVAGDNEQFF. CDR3 sequence (DNA): TGTGCCAGCTCACCTAGAGTAGCGGGAGACAATGAGCAGTTCTTC.

This chain connects TRBV12-3 or TRBV12-4 to TRBJ1-1; D is perhaps TRBD1 (6 bases). CDR3 length: 13 residues. V gave up 6 bases and J gave up 6 bases, with 14 bases separating them. CDR3 region: CASSPTGRAEAFF. CDR3 in DNA: TGTGCCAGCAGCCCTACAGGGCGCGCTGAAGCTTTCTTT.

This clone appeared a single time. The CDR3 protein is CASSRAATSTDTQYF. CDR3 bases: TGTGCCAGCAGTAGGGCAGCTACTAGCACAGATACGCAGTATTTT. The chain links TRBV6-5 to TRBJ2-3; D remains unclear. Germline CDR1 and CDR2: MNHEY and SVGAGI. Trimming removed 5 bases at V and 0 bases at J, with 12 bases between. The CDR3 contains 15 residues.

The chain links TRBV5-5 to TRBJ2-6; D is uncertain. In germline, CDR1 is SGHKS, CDR2 YYEKEE (reference sequence). There are 13 residues in the CDR3. The ends were cut back, 5 bases at V and 4 bases at J, with 7 bases in the middle. The CDR3 DNA sequence: TGTGCCAGCAGTCGTCCCGGGGCCAACGTCCTGACTTTC. Its translation is CASSRPGANVLTF.

V and J are TRBV28 and TRBJ2-3, with TRBD2 matching 11 bases. V gave up 7 bases and J gave up 0 bases; unmatched junction bases: 6. The CDR3 loop spans 16 amino acids. The V gene's germline CDR1 is MDHEN and CDR2 SYDVKM. CDR3 amino acids: CASTLGLAGSTDTQYF. CDR3 in DNA: TGTGCCAGCACCCTAGGACTAGCGGGTAGCACAGATACGCAGTATTTT.

This chain joins TRBV3-1 (or the pseudogene TRBV3-2) and TRBJ2-1, with D possibly TRBD2 on 5 matching bases. CDR1 and CDR2 from the germline V gene are LGHDT and YNNKEL (reference sequence). V gave up 3 bases and J gave up 0 bases, with 12 bases separating them. The CDR3 has 16 residues. The CDR3 DNA follows: TGTGCCAGCAGCCAGGAAAAGCGGAGCTCCTACAATGAGCAGTTCTTC. It translates to CASSQEKRSSYNEQFF.

V and J are TRBV5-5 and TRBJ2-5, with TRBD2 matching over 9 bases. The ends lost 1 base at V and 5 bases at J; junction bases unmatched: 12. CDR1 is SGHKS and CDR2 is YYEKEE in the germline V gene (reference sequence). This CDR3 has 17 amino acids. For the CDR3, the DNA is TGTGCCAGCAGCTTGTTTAGCGGGGGATCCGCGGGGGAGACCCAGTACTTC. Translated, it gives CASSLFSGGSAGETQYF.

This clone counts as medium-sized (0.01 to 0.1%). V is TRBV12-3 or TRBV12-4 and J is TRBJ1-3, with no clear D. V lost 4 bases to trimming and J lost 9 bases, with 7 bases between them. The CDR3 has 11 residues. In DNA form, the CDR3 reads TGTGCCAGCAGTTCCCCCGCCACCATATATTTT. Protein sequence: CASSSPATIYF.

The chain is built from TRBV5-5 and TRBJ2-6; a possible D gene is TRBD1 (5 bases). CDR3 length: 16 residues. Germline lookup yields CDR1 SGHKS and CDR2 YYEKEE (reference sequence). Trimming cost V 4 bases and J 1 base, with 12 bases left between them. CDR3 bases: TGTGCCAGCAGCCATCAAAAGGGGTCTGGGGCCAACGTCCTGACTTTC. This gives the protein CASSHQKGSGANVLTF.

The chain joins TRBV18 to TRBJ1-5; 8 bases are shared with TRBD1. The length of the CDR3 is 13 residues. Germline V lookup: CDR1 KGHSH, CDR2 LQKENI. With 10 bases clipped from V and 4 bases from J, the junction kept 6 bases outside the gene matches. CDR3 in amino acids: CATSQGANQPQHF. Here the CDR3 DNA reads TGTGCCACTTCCCAGGGGGCTAATCAGCCCCAGCATTTT.

This clone is large by share. The chain combines TRBV27 with TRBJ1-6; a weak D match, TRBD1 (5 bases). The CDR3 extends over 13 amino acids. Per germline, CDR1 MNHEY and CDR2 SMNVEV (reference sequence). V was shortened by 3 bases and J by 8 bases, with 8 bases between the two germline ends. The CDR3 here is CASSFQGHSPLHF. CDR3 sequence (DNA): TGTGCCAGCAGTTTTCAGGGCCATTCACCCCTCCACTTT.

This chain uses TRBV7-8 with TRBJ1-1, with a weak D call TRBD1 (6 bases). The V gene lost 5 bases and the J gene lost 0 bases, with 16 bases spanning the gap. Germline V gene sequence: CDR1 SGHVS, CDR2 FQNEAQ. The CDR3 sequence is 16 residues long. This chain's CDR3 is CASSPKPQGLNTEAFF. For the CDR3, the DNA is TGTGCCAGCAGCCCTAAGCCCCAGGGGTTGAACACTGAAGCTTTCTTT.

This clone was counted between two and nine times. The chain uses TRBV6-5 and TRBJ1-2; TRBD1 matches at 7 bases. Looked up from germline, CDR1 is MNHEY and CDR2 is SVGAGI. Trimming removed 10 bases from V and 4 bases from J; junction bases left unmatched: 12. This CDR3 has 14 amino acids. The CDR3 region is CANAPVGDSYGYTF. The CDR3 DNA reads as TGTGCCAACGCACCTGTGGGGGACAGCTATGGCTACACCTTC.

The chain employs TRBV7-2 and TRBJ2-5; D gene ambiguous. This CDR3 has 11 residues. The germline V gene encodes CDR1 SGHTA and CDR2 FQGNSA. Trimming cost V 6 bases and J 7 bases, with 9 bases left between them. CDR3 in amino acids: CASSLLGTQYF. CDR3 coding DNA: TGTGCCAGCAGTCTGTTGGGGACCCAGTACTTC.

This chain links TRBV5-1 with TRBJ2-5; 7 bases map to TRBD2. CDR1 and CDR2 (germline): SGHRS, YFSETQ. The junction had 2 bases not matched to a gene; V was cut back by 4 bases and J by 2 bases. The length of the CDR3 is 13 residues. DNA of the CDR3: TGCGCCAGCAGCCCTAGCGGACAAGAGACCCAGTACTTC. Protein: CASSPSGQETQYF.

This clone was observed a few times. The chain links TRBV18 to TRBJ1-5; 8 positions match TRBD1. There are 15 residues in the CDR3. From germline, CDR1 is KGHSH and CDR2 LQKENI. The trim removed 6 bases at V and 2 bases at J, leaving 6 bases unmatched. The CDR3 nucleotides are TGTGCCAGCTCCCCCAGGGGGCCCGGCAATCAGCCCCAGCATTTT. Amino acids: CASSPRGPGNQPQHF.

The gene calls are TRBV10-3 and TRBJ1-5; TRBD1 matches 7 bases. CDR1 and CDR2 (germline): ENHRY, SYGVKD. The CDR3 totals 15 residues. V lost 3 bases to trimming and J lost 5 bases; unmatched junction nucleotides: 7. CDR3 protein: CAISESTGKDQPQHF. DNA for the CDR3: TGTGCCATCAGTGAATCGACAGGGAAGGATCAGCCCCAGCATTTT.

The V call is TRBV28, the J call TRBJ2-7, with 7 positions matching TRBD1. Germline V gives CDR1 MDHEN, CDR2 SYDVKM. The V and J ends lost 6 bases and 6 bases, in that order; junction bases with no gene match: 11. The CDR3 runs to 14 residues. CDR3 sequence: CASRRTGPPVEQYF. For the CDR3, the DNA is TGTGCCAGCAGGCGGACAGGCCCTCCGGTCGAGCAGTACTTC. Using reference TRBV28 and TRBJ2-7 for the parts outside the CDR3, the full variable domain is DVKVTQSSRYLVKRTGEKVFLECVQDMDHENMFWYRQDPGLGLRLIYFSYDVKMKEKGDIPEGYSVSREKKERFSLILESASTNQTSMYLCASRRTGPPVEQYFGPGTRLTVT.

This chain connects TRBV29-1 to TRBJ2-1; no clear D gene. V gave up 0 bases and J gave up 8 bases, with 8 bases separating them. CDR1 is SQVTM and CDR2 is ANQGSEA in the germline V gene. CDR3 size: 12 residues. The CDR3 loop is CSVEDGQHEQFF. Written as DNA, the CDR3 is TGCAGCGTTGAAGATGGCCAGCATGAGCAGTTCTTC.

The chain couples TRBV6-1 to TRBJ1-3; D gene unclear. Germline V gene data show CDR1 as MNHNS and CDR2 as SASEGT. Trimming cost V 2 bases and J 0 bases, with 5 bases left between them. The CDR3 spans 14 residues. The CDR3: CASSENFSGNTIYF. CDR3 nucleotides: TGTGCCAGCAGTGAAAATTTCTCTGGAAACACCATATATTTT.

The chain combines TRBV7-8 with TRBJ2-2; TRBD2 aligns across 10 bases. Germline assignment: CDR1 SGHVS and CDR2 FQNEAQ. Trimming took 3 bases from V and 4 from J; bases not matched to a gene: 11. This CDR3 region has 18 residues. Written as DNA, the CDR3 is TGTGCCAGCAGCTTCCAGCGGGGGGGCCGACTCGGCACCGGGGAGCTGTTTTTT. Translation: CASSFQRGGRLGTGELFF.

The rearrangement links TRBV24-1 to TRBJ2-7; D unresolved. This CDR3 is 16 amino acids long. Trimming left V 8 bases short and J 3 bases short, with 22 bases between. Germline V gives CDR1 KGHDR, CDR2 SFDVKD. In DNA form, the CDR3 reads TGTGCCACCACCTTGTCCTGCGTCGGGTCCCGCTACGAGCAGTACTTC. It encodes CATTLSCVGSRYEQYF.

A few counts support this clone. The chain recombines TRBV7-9 with TRBJ1-2, with 9 bases fitting TRBD1. The V gene end was trimmed by 4 bases and the J gene end by 7 bases; junction bases not matched to a gene: 10. The CDR3 runs 15 residues. The germline V gene has CDR1 SEHNR and CDR2 FQNEAQ (reference sequence). The CDR3 here is CASSYGGTGTSGYTF. Here the CDR3 DNA reads TGTGCCAGCAGCTACGGGGGGACAGGGACGTCTGGCTACACCTTC.

The V and J genes are TRBV28 and TRBJ1-5; tentative D call: TRBD1 (6 bases). Germline loops: CDR1 MDHEN, CDR2 SYDVKM. This CDR3 contains 14 residues. Trimming removed 3 bases at V and 6 bases at J, with 12 bases between. The CDR3 protein is CASSFAGTSQPQHF. The CDR3 region has the DNA TGTGCCAGCAGTTTCGCAGGGACAAGTCAGCCCCAGCATTTT. The complete variable domain, with remaining parts taken from reference TRBV28 and TRBJ1-5, reads DVKVTQSSRYLVKRTGEKVFLECVQDMDHENMFWYRQDPGLGLRLIYFSYDVKMKEKGDIPEGYSVSREKKERFSLILESASTNQTSMYLCASSFAGTSQPQHFGDGTRLSIL.

The chain is built from TRBV7-9 and TRBJ2-7; TRBD2 agrees at 13 bases. The CDR3 contains 14 residues. V dropped 1 base and J dropped 7; count of bases not matched to a gene: 1. Germline CDR1 and CDR2: SEHNR and FQNEAQ (reference sequence). Here the CDR3 reads CASSLGGLAGEQYF. In DNA, the CDR3 is TGTGCCAGCAGCTTAGGGGGACTAGCGGGGGAGCAGTACTTC.

This chain uses TRBV5-8 with TRBJ2-7, with D perhaps TRBD1 (6 bases). The CDR3 runs 15 residues. In germline, CDR1 is SGHTS, CDR2 YDEGEE. V lost 0 bases, J lost 2 bases, and 12 bases lay in between. The CDR3 is CASSLAGQSAYEQYF. The DNA for the CDR3 is TGTGCCAGCAGCTTGGCCGGACAGAGCGCCTACGAGCAGTACTTC.

This clone was counted a single time. The V call is TRBV12-3 or TRBV12-4, the J call TRBJ1-1; D perhaps matches TRBD1 (6 bases). The CDR3 covers 11 residues. V was shortened by 5 bases and J by 8 bases, with 9 bases between the two germline ends. The CDR3: CASSNRAEAFF. CDR3 DNA: TGTGCCAGCAGTAACAGGGCAGAAGCTTTCTTT.

This chain joins TRBV7-9 and TRBJ2-2, with unresolved D. This CDR3 has 16 amino acids. Per germline, CDR1 SEHNR and CDR2 FQNEAQ (reference sequence). The V end was cut by 4 bases, the J end by 6 bases, with 18 bases between. This chain's CDR3 is CASSSPDGRWAGELFF. The CDR3, as DNA: TGTGCCAGCAGCTCGCCGGATGGACGGTGGGCCGGGGAGCTGTTTTTT.